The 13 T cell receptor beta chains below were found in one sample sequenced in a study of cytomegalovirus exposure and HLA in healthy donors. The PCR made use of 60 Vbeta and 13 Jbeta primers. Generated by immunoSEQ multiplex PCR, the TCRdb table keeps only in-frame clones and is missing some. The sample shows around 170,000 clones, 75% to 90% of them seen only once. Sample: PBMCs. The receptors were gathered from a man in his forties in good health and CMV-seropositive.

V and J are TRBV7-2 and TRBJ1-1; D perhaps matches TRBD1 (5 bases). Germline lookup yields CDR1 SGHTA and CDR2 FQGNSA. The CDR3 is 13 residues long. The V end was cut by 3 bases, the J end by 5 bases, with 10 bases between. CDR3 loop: CASSLGGETEAFF. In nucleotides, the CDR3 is TGTGCCAGCAGCTTGGGAGGGGAAACTGAAGCTTTCTTT.

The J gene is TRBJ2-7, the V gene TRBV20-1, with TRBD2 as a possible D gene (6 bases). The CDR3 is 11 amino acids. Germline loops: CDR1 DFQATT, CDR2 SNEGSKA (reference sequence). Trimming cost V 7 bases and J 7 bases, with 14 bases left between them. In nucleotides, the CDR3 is TGCAGTGTCAGGAGGGGATCGGAGCAGTACTTC. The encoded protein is CSVRRGSEQYF.

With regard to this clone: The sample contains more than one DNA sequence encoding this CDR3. The DNA of the CDR3 is TGTGCCAGCAGTTTGCAAGGAGGAAATTATGGCTACACCTTC. As protein: CASSLQGGNYGYTF. The chain employs TRBV28 and TRBJ1-2; D call uncertain. The CDR3 totals 14 residues. CDR1 and CDR2 from the germline V gene are MDHEN and SYDVKM. Trimming left V 3 bases short and J 5 bases short, with 13 bases between.

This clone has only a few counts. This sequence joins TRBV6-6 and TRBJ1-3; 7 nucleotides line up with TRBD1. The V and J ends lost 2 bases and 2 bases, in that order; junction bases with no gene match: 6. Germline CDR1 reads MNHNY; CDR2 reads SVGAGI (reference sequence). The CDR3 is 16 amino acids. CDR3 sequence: CASSYGETGPGNTIYF. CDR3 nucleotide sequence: TGTGCCAGCAGTTACGGAGAGACAGGGCCTGGAAACACCATATATTTT.

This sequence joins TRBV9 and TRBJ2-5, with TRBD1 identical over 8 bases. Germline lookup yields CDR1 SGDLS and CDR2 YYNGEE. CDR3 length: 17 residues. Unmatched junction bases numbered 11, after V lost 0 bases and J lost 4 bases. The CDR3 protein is CASSVGGTGPGGETQYF. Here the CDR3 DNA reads TGTGCCAGCAGCGTAGGTGGGACAGGCCCCGGTGGAGAGACCCAGTACTTC. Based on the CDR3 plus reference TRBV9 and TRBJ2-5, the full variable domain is DSGVTQTPKHLITATGQRVTLRCSPRSGDLSVYWYQQSLDQGLQFLIQYYNGEERAKGNILERFSAQQFPDLHSELNLSSLELGDSALYFCASSVGGTGPGGETQYFGPGTRLLVL.

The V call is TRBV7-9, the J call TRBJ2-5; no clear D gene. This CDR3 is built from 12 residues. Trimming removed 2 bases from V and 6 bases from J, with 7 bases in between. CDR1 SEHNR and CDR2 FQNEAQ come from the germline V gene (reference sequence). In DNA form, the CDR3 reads TGTGCCAGCAGCTTATCGGTAAAGACCCAGTACTTC. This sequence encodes CASSLSVKTQYF.

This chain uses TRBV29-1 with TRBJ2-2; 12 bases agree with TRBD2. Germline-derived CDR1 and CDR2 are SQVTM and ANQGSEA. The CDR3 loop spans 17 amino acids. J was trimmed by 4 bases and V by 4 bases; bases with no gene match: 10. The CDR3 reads CSVVGLAGGILTGELFF. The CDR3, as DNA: TGCAGCGTTGTGGGGCTAGCGGGGGGGATACTCACCGGGGAGCTGTTTTTT.

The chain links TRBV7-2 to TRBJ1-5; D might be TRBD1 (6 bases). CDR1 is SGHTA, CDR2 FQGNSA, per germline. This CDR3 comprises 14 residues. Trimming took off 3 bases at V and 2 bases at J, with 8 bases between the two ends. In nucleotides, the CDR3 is TGTGCCAGCAGCTTGGACAGTGGCAATCAGCCCCAGCATTTT. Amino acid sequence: CASSLDSGNQPQHF.

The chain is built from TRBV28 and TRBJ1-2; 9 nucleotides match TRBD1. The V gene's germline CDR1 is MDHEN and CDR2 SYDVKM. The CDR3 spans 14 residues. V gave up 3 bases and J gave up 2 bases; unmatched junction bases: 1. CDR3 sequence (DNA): TGTGCCAGCAGTTTTGGACAGGGGAACTATGGCTACACCTTC. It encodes CASSFGQGNYGYTF.

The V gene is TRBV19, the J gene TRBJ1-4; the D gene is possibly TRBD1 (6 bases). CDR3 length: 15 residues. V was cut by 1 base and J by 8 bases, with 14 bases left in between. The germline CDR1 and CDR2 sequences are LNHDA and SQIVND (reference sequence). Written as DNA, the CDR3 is TGTGCCAGTAGTATAGCACACAGGGCAGGCGAAAAACTGTTTTTT. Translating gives CASSIAHRAGEKLFF.

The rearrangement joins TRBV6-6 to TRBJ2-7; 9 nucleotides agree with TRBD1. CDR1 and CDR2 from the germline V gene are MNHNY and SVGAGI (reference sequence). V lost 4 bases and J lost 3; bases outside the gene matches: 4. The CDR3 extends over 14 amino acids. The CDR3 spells CASSWTGESYEQYF. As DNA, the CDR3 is TGTGCCAGCAGTTGGACAGGGGAGAGCTACGAGCAGTACTTC.

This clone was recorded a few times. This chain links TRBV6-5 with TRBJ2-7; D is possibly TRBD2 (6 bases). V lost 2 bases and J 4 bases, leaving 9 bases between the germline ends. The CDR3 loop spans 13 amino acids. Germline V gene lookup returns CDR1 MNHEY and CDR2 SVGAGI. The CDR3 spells CASSYRGGYEQYF. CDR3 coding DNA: TGTGCCAGCAGTTACAGGGGAGGTTACGAGCAGTACTTC.

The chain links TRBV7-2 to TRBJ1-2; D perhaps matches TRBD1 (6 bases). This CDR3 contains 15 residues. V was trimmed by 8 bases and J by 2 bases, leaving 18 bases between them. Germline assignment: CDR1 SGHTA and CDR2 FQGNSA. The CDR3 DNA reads TGTGCCAGCTATACCCGAAGGGGGGGGAACTATGGCTACACCTTC. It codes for CASYTRRGGNYGYTF.